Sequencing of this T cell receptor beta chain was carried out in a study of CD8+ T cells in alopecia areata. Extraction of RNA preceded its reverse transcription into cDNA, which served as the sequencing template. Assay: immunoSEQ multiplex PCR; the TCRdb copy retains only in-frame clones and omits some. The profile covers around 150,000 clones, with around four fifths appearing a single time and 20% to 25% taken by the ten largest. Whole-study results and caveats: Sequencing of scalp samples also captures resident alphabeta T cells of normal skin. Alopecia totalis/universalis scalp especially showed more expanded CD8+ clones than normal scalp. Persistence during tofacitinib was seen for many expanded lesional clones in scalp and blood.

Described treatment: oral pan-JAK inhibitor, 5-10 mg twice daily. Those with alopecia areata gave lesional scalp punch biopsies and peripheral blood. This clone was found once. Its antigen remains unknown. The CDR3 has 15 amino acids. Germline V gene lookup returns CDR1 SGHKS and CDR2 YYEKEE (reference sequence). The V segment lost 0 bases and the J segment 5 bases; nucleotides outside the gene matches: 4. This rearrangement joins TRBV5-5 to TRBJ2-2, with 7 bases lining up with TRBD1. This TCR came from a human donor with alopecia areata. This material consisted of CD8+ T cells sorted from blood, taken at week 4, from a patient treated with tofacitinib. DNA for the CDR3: TGTGCCAGCAGCTTGGGACCAGGGGGTACCGGGGAGCTGTTTTTT. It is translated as CASSLGPGGTGELFF.